The entry below gives a single T cell receptor beta chain sequence along with its context. The data derive from a study of spatial heterogeneity in lung cancer. About the research overall: Compared with alpha-chain sequences, beta-chain sequences were consistently detected in greater numbers.

Every individual TCR cDNA molecule carried its own unique molecular identifier, which allowed correction of PCR and sequencing errors. TCRdb called the 5' RACE reads again in MiXCR, with one record for every CDR3 protein. The profile covers about 45,000 distinct CDR3 sequences, with 12% to 15% appearing a single time and around 56% taken by the ten largest. CDR1 and CDR2 (germline): MGHRA, YSYEKL. This CDR3 comprises 18 residues. J gave up 8 bases and V 0 bases, and 14 bases lay outside the gene matches. Time point reported: sample taken at primary tumor resection. The authors sequenced whole RNA from tumor, nontumor lung or frozen PBMC without sorting. About 73 TRACERx patients with early, untreated non-small cell lung cancer donated samples.

The V call is TRBV4-1, the J call TRBJ2-1, with 9 bases lining up with TRBD2. This TCR was sampled from a male donor with early-stage non-small cell lung cancer. The starting material was PBMCs, obtained at surgery. The CDR3 DNA is TGCGCCAGCAGCCAAGACAGGGGCGGGAGGGCCCTCGGCGATGAGCAGTTCTTC. This codes for CASSQDRGGRALGDEQFF.